Shown below are 9 T cell receptor beta chains from a single sample sequenced in a study of blood T cell repertoires in COVID-19. TCRdb keeps only in-frame clones here, not all; method: immunoSEQ multiplex PCR. The sample holds roughly 180,000 clones, 86% seen once. The sequencing sample was made of peripheral blood. The receptor set was obtained from a man in his 70s with active or convalescent COVID-19.

This chain links TRBV2 with TRBJ1-1; a weak D match, TRBD1 (5 bases). The CDR3 spans 15 residues. CDR1 and CDR2 (germline): SNHLY, FYNNEI. Trimming cost V 6 bases and J 5 bases, with 19 bases left between them. The DNA for the CDR3 is TGTGCCAGCAGCGCGCAAGGGGCGGTAGGGACTGAAGCTTTCTTT. Translation gives CASSAQGAVGTEAFF.

This chain joins TRBV30 and TRBJ2-3; 10 bases are a match to TRBD1. This CDR3 has 14 residues. Germline lookup yields CDR1 GTSNPN and CDR2 SVGIG (reference sequence). Trimming cost V 3 bases and J 4 bases; bases outside gene matches: 4. CDR3 coding DNA: TGTGCCTGGAGCCAAGGACAGGGGGCAGATACGCAGTATTTT. It is translated as CAWSQGQGADTQYF.

The genes are TRBV5-1 and TRBJ2-7, with 12 nucleotides matching TRBD1. The V segment lost 5 bases and the J segment 3 bases; nucleotides outside the gene matches: 6. The length of the CDR3 is 15 residues. Germline V gene lookup returns CDR1 SGHRS and CDR2 YFSETQ. CDR3: CASREGTGGFYEQYF. The CDR3 nucleotides are TGCGCCAGCAGAGAGGGGACAGGGGGCTTCTACGAGCAGTACTTC.

This sequence joins TRBV7-2 and TRBJ1-5; D uncertain. Germline values: CDR1 SGHTA, CDR2 FQGNSA. The length of the CDR3 is 15 residues. Trimming pared 2 bases from V and 1 base from J, leaving 9 bases between. CDR3 sequence (DNA): TGTGCCAGCAGCTTAAGTTATGGCAGCAATCAGCCCCAGCATTTT. Encoded protein: CASSLSYGSNQPQHF. Based on the CDR3 plus reference TRBV7-2 and TRBJ1-5, the full variable domain is GAGVSQSPSNKVTEKGKDVELRCDPISGHTALYWYRQSLGQGLEFLIYFQGNSAPDKSGLPSDRFSAERTGGSVSTLTIQRTQQEDSAVYLCASSLSYGSNQPQHFGDGTRLSIL.

This clone has a handful of counts. The chain uses TRBV6-2 or TRBV6-3 and TRBJ2-5; D is possibly TRBD1 (7 bases). From germline, CDR1 is MNHEY and CDR2 SVGEGT. V lost 6 bases and J 1 base, leaving 18 bases between the germline ends. The CDR3 sequence is 16 residues long. The CDR3 region has the DNA TGTGCCAGCAGCCCTCTCGGCAGGGGGGTCCAAGAGACCCAGTACTTC. The encoded protein is CASSPLGRGVQETQYF.

V and J are TRBV4-3 and TRBJ1-2; 10 bases match TRBD1. Per germline, CDR1 LGHNA and CDR2 YSLEER. The CDR3 loop spans 16 amino acids. The V and J ends lost 4 bases and 4 bases, in that order; junction bases with no gene match: 9. The CDR3 nucleotides read TGCGCCAGCAGCCGAGGACAGGGGGTGAAGAGCTATGGCTACACCTTC. Its translation is CASSRGQGVKSYGYTF.

V usage is TRBV30 and J usage is TRBJ1-1, with D tentatively TRBD1 (6 bases). The germline V and J ends were trimmed by 1 base and 9 bases, with 9 bases remaining between them. The germline V gene encodes CDR1 GTSNPN and CDR2 SVGIG (reference sequence). The CDR3 runs 11 residues. CDR3 sequence reads: CAWSEGGKAFF. CDR3 DNA sequence: TGTGCCTGGAGTGAAGGGGGAAAAGCTTTCTTT.

The V and J genes are TRBV30 and TRBJ1-5; a weak D match, TRBD1 (6 bases). The CDR3 totals 13 residues. V gave up 4 bases and J gave up 1 base, with 8 bases separating them. Germline lookup yields CDR1 GTSNPN and CDR2 SVGIG (reference sequence). The CDR3 sequence is CAWTGTSNQPQHF. The DNA of the CDR3 is TGTGCCTGGACCGGGACAAGCAATCAGCCCCAGCATTTT.

V usage is TRBV6-1 and J usage is TRBJ1-5; possible D gene TRBD1, 5 bases. CDR3 size: 16 residues. Germline V gene data show CDR1 as MNHNS and CDR2 as SASEGT. Trimming shortened V by 0 bases and J by 0 bases, and 9 bases separated the two germline ends. For the CDR3, the DNA is TGTGCCAGCAGTGAAGCCTTGACAGCTAGCAATCAGCCCCAGCATTTT. Its translation is CASSEALTASNQPQHF.